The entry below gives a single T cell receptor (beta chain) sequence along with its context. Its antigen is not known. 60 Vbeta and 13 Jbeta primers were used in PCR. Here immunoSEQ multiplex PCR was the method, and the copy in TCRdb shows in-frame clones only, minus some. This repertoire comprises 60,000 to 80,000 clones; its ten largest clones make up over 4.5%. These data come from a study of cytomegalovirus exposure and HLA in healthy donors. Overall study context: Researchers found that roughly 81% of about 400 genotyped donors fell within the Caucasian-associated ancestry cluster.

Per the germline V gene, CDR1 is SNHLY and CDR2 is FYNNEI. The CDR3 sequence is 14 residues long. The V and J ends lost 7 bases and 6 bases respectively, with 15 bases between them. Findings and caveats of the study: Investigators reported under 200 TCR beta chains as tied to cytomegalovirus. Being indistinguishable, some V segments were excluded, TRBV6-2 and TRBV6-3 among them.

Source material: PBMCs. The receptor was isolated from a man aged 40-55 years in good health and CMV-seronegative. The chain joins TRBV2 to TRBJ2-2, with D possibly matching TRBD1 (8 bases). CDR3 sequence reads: CASNRGGQSGELFF. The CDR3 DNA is TGTGCCAGCAACAGGGGGGGCCAATCCGGGGAGCTGTTTTTT.